A selection of T cell receptor beta chains follows, all from one sample in a study of shared clonotypes between healthy human individuals. Profiling relied on immunoSEQ multiplex PCR, and the TCRdb table lists in-frame clones only, not all of them. The sample contains roughly 2.2 million clones, 93% of which appear only once. Sequencing was done on a sample of naive CD4+ T cells from PBMCs. These receptor sequences come from a man between 18 and 29 years old in good health. Some clones in this sample may be carry-over from other donors' samples. Both conserved end residues are part of each CDR3. Fields, in order: V gene, D gene, J gene, clone size, CDR3 protein, CDR3 DNA. The D gene is left open where the match is weak. Clone size is stated in some rows and not others, as once, few, many or a class when expanded.

>TRBV28|-|TRBJ1-3|-
CASSPWGAGNTIYF
TGTGCCAGCAGTCCCTGGGGGGCTGGAAACACCATATATTTT
>TRBV11-2|-|TRBJ1-5|-
CASSLDRRGDQPQHF
TGTGCCAGCAGCTTAGATAGGAGAGGGGATCAGCCCCAGCATTTT
>TRBV28|TRBD1|TRBJ2-1|few
CASSSPGQGGNEQFF
TGTGCCAGCAGTTCCCCGGGACAGGGGGGCAATGAGCAGTTCTTC
>TRBV6-4|TRBD1|TRBJ2-4|-
CASSYRDRANIQYF
TGTGCCAGCAGTTACCGGGACAGGGCAAACATTCAGTACTTC
>TRBV7-2|TRBD1|TRBJ2-3|-
CASSFRGTGMGDTQYF
TGTGCCAGCAGCTTCCGCGGGACAGGAATGGGAGATACGCAGTATTTT
>TRBV5-4|TRBD2|TRBJ2-1|once
CASSSLADNEQFF
TGTGCCAGCAGCTCACTAGCGGACAATGAGCAGTTCTTC
>TRBV6-5|TRBD1|TRBJ1-2|-
CASSWTGPANYGYTF
TGTGCCAGCAGCTGGACAGGGCCAGCTAACTATGGCTACACCTTC
>TRBV6-6|TRBD1|TRBJ2-3|-
CASSYSTGGPDTQYF
TGTGCCAGCAGTTACAGTACAGGGGGCCCAGATACGCAGTATTTT
>TRBV5-7|TRBD1|TRBJ1-1|-
CASSKGQGGLANTEAFF
TGTGCCAGCAGCAAGGGACAGGGTGGTTTGGCTAACACTGAAGCTTTCTTT
>TRBV27|TRBD1|TRBJ2-2|-
CAKPQTGGDNTGELFF
TGTGCCAAGCCACAGACAGGGGGCGATAACACCGGGGAGCTGTTTTTT
>TRBV7-6|TRBD1|TRBJ2-6|-
CASSFETGGAGANVLTF
TGTGCCAGCAGCTTCGAGACAGGGGGAGCTGGGGCCAACGTCCTGACTTTC
>TRBV18|-|TRBJ1-3|few
CASSPFNPSGNTIYF
TGTGCCAGCTCACCATTCAATCCCTCTGGAAACACCATATATTTT
>TRBV6-1|TRBD2|TRBJ2-1|-
CASSDNRLAGYNEQFF
TGTGCCAGCAGTGACAACCGGCTAGCGGGCTACAATGAGCAGTTCTTC
>TRBV7-2|-|TRBJ2-1|-
CASSVLPAEQFF
TGTGCCAGCAGCGTACTACCCGCGGAGCAGTTCTTC
>TRBV10-3|-|TRBJ2-7|-
CAISESSGDTAYEQYF
TGTGCCATCAGTGAGTCGTCGGGGGACACAGCCTACGAGCAGTACTTC
>TRBV7-9|TRBD1|TRBJ1-3|-
CASSFSQGLSSGNTIYF
TGTGCCAGCAGCTTCTCACAGGGGTTGAGCTCTGGAAACACCATATATTTT